The present T cell receptor (beta chain) was sequenced within a study of sequential checkpoint blockade in melanoma. Treatment indicated: randomized to nivolumab then ipilimumab (arm A) or the reverse (arm B). The germline V gene encodes CDR1 MNHEY and CDR2 SVGAGI. CDR3 length: 14 residues. V shed 8 bases, J shed 3 bases, and the junction held 3 bases outside the gene matches. The repertoire was sequenced with immunoSEQ multiplex PCR; TCRdb's copy has only in-frame clones and lacks some. The table shows 12,000 or so clones, with just under 85% occurring only once. The chain is built from TRBV6-5 and TRBJ2-2, with 10 bases that match TRBD1. The source was CD8+ T cells sorted from blood (inferred from file names), collected from a patient given nivolumab and ipilimumab in sequence. The receptor comes from a human donor with melanoma. The DNA of the CDR3 is TGTGCCAGCCAAGGACAGGGGGACACCGGGGAGCTGTTTTTT. It yields the protein CASQGQGDTGELFF.